This record covers a single T cell receptor beta chain. Its antigen is not known. Distinct nucleotide sequences in the sample also encode this CDR3. The V segment lost 3 bases and the J segment 4 bases; nucleotides outside the gene matches: 5. Germline V gene data show CDR1 as SGHTA and CDR2 as FQGNSA. There are 14 residues in the CDR3. Reverse transcription of all isolated RNA meant that expressed TCRB transcripts were sequenced. Clones were sequenced by immunoSEQ multiplex PCR, and TCRdb holds only the in-frame ones, with some missing. The profile shows under 400,000 clones, 12% to 15% of them singletons. These data come from a study of beta chain features in type 1 diabetes. The wider study: The patients were much like the healthy donors in age, gender and cell yields.

Points from the study as a whole: Patients' naive, central memory and Treg TCRB repertoires seemed closer to one another than those of healthy donors.

This sequence originates from a man aged 30 to 39 in good health. The chain uses TRBV7-2 and TRBJ2-7, with 8 bases lining up with TRBD2. Sequenced sample: central memory CD4+ T cells from blood. This CDR3 is CASSLGGGPYEQYF. DNA of the CDR3: TGTGCCAGCAGCTTGGGCGGGGGGCCTTACGAGCAGTACTTC.